This is a list of T cell receptor beta chains from one sample in a study of cytomegalovirus exposure and HLA in healthy donors. Only in-frame clones appear in the TCRdb table, and some are missing; sequencing was by immunoSEQ multiplex PCR. The table lists about 160,000 clones, 71% of them singletons, with over 2.5% in the top ten. Sequencing was performed on PBMCs. These receptors were taken from a woman aged 25-40 years in good health and CMV-seronegative. CDR3s include the opening cysteine and the closing phenylalanine or tryptophan. A D gene is named only where the DNA matches it firmly. Not every row has a clone size; where given, it reads once, few, many or a size class.

d_call | j_call | clone_size | v_call | cdr3_nt | cdr3_aa
- | TRBJ2-7 | - | TRBV27 | TGTGCCAGCAGTTTGGTAAGCGAGAGCTCCTACGAGCAGTACTTC | CASSLVSESSYEQYF
TRBD1 | TRBJ1-1 | - | TRBV4-1 | TGCGCCAGCAGCCAAGGTAAGGGACAGGGGAACACTGAAGCTTTCTTT | CASSQGKGQGNTEAFF
- | TRBJ2-7 | - | TRBV6-6 | TGTGCCAGCAGTTACCTCACGGGATACGAGCAGTACTTC | CASSYLTGYEQYF
- | TRBJ2-2 | - | TRBV4-1 | TGCGCCAGCAGCCCCCCCCTGGTGGGGGCGGTCTACACCGGGGAGCTGTTTTTT | CASSPPLVGAVYTGELFF
- | TRBJ1-1 | - | TRBV21-1 | TGTGCCAGCAGCAAAGAAGACTTTAGGGACTTGAACACTGAAGCTTTCTTT | CASSKEDFRDLNTEAFF
TRBD2 | TRBJ2-7 | - | TRBV5-6 | TGTGCCAGCAGCCCGACTAGCGTAACCTACGAGCAGTACTTC | CASSPTSVTYEQYF
TRBD2 | TRBJ2-7 | - | TRBV13 | TGTGCCAGCAAAAGCTTAGCAGCGGGGCACTCCTACGAGCAGTACTTC | CASKSLAAGHSYEQYF
- | TRBJ2-7 | - | TRBV12-5 | TGTGCTAGTGGTTTGGCCCCCGGCACTAGCTCCTACGAGCAGTACTTC | CASGLAPGTSSYEQYF
- | TRBJ2-7 | few | TRBV7-2 | TGTGCCAGCAGCTTAGCTCCAGTTACCTCCTACGAGCAGTACTTC | CASSLAPVTSYEQYF
- | TRBJ2-1 | - | TRBV25-1 | TGTGCCAGCAGTGAATATTCTAGCAGGACCTACAATGAGCAGTTCTTC | CASSEYSSRTYNEQFF
TRBD1 | TRBJ2-7 | - | TRBV28 | TGTGCCAGCTCCGACAGGGTAACAGGGGAGCAGTACTTC | CASSDRVTGEQYF
- | TRBJ1-4 | - | TRBV19 | TGTGCCAGTAGTATCGTTTTGCCGACAGGTCTGAATGAAAAACTGTTTTTT | CASSIVLPTGLNEKLFF
TRBD1 | TRBJ1-2 | - | TRBV27 | TGTGCCAGCAGTCTTGGGACAGGGGTTGGCTACACCTTC | CASSLGTGVGYTF
- | TRBJ2-7 | - | TRBV10-3 | TGTGCCGCTGGAGGTGAACGATCGAGTGAGCAGTACTTC | CAAGGERSSEQYF
TRBD2 | TRBJ2-7 | - | TRBV7-8 | TGTGCCAGCAGCCGGCGGTTAGCGGGAGGCCACTACGAGCAGTACTTC | CASSRRLAGGHYEQYF
- | TRBJ2-3 | - | TRBV7-7 | TGTGCCAGCAGCTTAACGGTAGGGGGAGCAGATACGCAGTATTTT | CASSLTVGGADTQYF
- | TRBJ1-5 | - | TRBV18 | TGTGCCAGCTCCGAAGGACAGTCGTCTCAGCCCCAGCATTTT | CASSEGQSSQPQHF
TRBD2 | TRBJ2-1 | - | TRBV19 | TGTGCCAGTAGTACCTTCCCACTAGCGGGAGGTGGGGAGCAGTTCTTC | CASSTFPLAGGGEQFF
- | TRBJ1-2 | - | TRBV20-1 | TGCAGTGCTAGACCAAGGGGGGGCTACACCTTC | CSARPRGGYTF
TRBD1 | TRBJ2-5 | - | TRBV28 | TGTGCCAGCAGAACACAGGGGGCGAGAGAAGAGACCCAGTACTTC | CASRTQGAREETQYF
TRBD2 | TRBJ2-1 | few | TRBV25-1 | TGTGCCAGCAGTGAATTGGGAGCGGGGGTTGACAATGAGCAGTTCTTC | CASSELGAGVDNEQFF
- | TRBJ1-3 | - | TRBV7-9 | TGTGCCAGCAGCTTCAAGGGGCGAGGAAACACCATATATTTT | CASSFKGRGNTIYF
TRBD1 | TRBJ1-3 | - | TRBV5-1 | TGCGCCAGCAGTTCGGACAGGTCCTCTGGAAACACCATATATTTT | CASSSDRSSGNTIYF
- | TRBJ1-6 | - | TRBV10-3 | TGTGCCATCAGTGACGGCGGAGGAGCTAATTCACCCCTCCACTTT | CAISDGGGANSPLHF
TRBD1 | TRBJ2-7 | - | TRBV6-5 | TGTGCCAGCAGACGACAGGGCGAGCAGTACTTC | CASRRQGEQYF
- | TRBJ2-6 | few | TRBV7-2 | TGTGCCATCCCCTTAGGGGGCGGGACAAACTCTGGGGCCAACGTCCTGACTTTC | CAIPLGGGTNSGANVLTF
- | TRBJ2-7 | - | TRBV9 | TGTGCCAGCAGCCCCAGGACTCTAGACGAGCAGTACTTC | CASSPRTLDEQYF
TRBD2 | TRBJ2-1 | - | TRBV6-6 | TGTGCCAGCAGTTATCCTCGGGGGGGGTTCTACAATGAGCAGTTCTTC | CASSYPRGGFYNEQFF
- | TRBJ2-7 | - | TRBV7-2 | TGTGCCAGCAGCTTTAGGGAGACCGAGCAGTACTTC | CASSFRETEQYF